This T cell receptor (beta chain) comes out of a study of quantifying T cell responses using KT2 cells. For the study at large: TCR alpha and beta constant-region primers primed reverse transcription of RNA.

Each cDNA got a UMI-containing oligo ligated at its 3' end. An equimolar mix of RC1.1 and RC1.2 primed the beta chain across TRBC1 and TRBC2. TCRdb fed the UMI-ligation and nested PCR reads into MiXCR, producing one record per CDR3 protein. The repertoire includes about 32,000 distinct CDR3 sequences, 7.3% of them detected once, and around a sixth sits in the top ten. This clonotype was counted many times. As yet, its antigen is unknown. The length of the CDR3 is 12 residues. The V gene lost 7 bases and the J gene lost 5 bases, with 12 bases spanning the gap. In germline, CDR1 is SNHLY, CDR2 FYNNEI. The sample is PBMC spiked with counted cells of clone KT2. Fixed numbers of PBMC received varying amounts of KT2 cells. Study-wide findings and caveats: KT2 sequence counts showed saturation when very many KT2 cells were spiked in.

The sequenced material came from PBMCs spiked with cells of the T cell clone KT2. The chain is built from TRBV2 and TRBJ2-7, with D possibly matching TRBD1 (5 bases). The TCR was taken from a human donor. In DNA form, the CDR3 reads TGTGCCAGCACAGGGCAGGGCCACGAGCAGTACTTC. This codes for CASTGQGHEQYF.